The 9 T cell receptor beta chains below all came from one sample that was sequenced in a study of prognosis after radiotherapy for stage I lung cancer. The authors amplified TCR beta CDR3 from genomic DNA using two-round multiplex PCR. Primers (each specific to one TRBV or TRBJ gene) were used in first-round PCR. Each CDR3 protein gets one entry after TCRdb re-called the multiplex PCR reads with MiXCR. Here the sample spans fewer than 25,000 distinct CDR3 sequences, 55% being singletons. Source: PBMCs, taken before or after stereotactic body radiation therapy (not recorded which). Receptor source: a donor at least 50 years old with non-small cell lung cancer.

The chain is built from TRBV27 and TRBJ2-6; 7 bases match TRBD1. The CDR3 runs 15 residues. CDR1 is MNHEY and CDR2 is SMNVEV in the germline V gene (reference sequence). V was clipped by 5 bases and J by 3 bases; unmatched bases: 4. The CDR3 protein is CASSMTGFGANVLTF. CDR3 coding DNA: TGTGCCAGCAGTATGACAGGGTTTGGGGCCAACGTCCTGACTTTC.

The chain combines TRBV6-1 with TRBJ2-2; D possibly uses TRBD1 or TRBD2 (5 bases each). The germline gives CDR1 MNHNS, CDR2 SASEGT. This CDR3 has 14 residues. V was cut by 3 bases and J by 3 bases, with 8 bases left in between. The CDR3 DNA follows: TGTGCCAGCAGTGACGGGACGGACACCGGGGAGCTGTTTTTT. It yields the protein CASSDGTDTGELFF.

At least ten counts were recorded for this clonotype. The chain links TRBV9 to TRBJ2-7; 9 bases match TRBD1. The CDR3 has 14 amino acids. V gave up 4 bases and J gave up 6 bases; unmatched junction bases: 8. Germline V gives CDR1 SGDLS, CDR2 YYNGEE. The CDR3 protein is CASSQTQGAGEQYF. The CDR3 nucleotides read TGTGCCAGCAGCCAAACACAGGGGGCCGGCGAGCAGTACTTC.

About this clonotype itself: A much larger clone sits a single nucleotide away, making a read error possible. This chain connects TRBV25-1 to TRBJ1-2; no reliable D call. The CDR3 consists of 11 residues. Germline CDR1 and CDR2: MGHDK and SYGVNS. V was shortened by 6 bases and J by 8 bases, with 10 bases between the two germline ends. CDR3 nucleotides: TGTGCCAGCAGCTGGAGCTGGGGCTACACCTTC. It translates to CASSWSWGYTF.

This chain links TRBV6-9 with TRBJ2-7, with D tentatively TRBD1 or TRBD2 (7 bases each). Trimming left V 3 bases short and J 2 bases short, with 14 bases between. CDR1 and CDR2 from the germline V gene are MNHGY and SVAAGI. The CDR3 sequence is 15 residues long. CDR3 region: CASSYAAGGAYEQYF. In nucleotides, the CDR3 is TGTGCCAGCAGTTACGCGGCAGGGGGGGCCTACGAGCAGTACTTC.

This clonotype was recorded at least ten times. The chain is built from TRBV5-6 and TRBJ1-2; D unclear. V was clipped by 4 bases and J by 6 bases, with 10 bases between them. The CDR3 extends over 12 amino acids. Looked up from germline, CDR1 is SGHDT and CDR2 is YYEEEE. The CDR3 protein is CASSQGKNGYTF. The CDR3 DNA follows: TGTGCCAGCAGCCAAGGGAAGAATGGCTACACCTTC.

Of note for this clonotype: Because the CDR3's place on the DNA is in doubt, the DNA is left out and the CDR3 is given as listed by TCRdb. Here the CDR3 reads CASSIYLCSALPYLREGLRETQYF. The V and J genes are TRBV11-2 and TRBJ2-5; TRBD2 reflects the table's D call only, with no check against the DNA. Germline CDR1 SGHAT, CDR2 FQNNGV. Inclusive of both ends, the CDR3 amounts to 24 amino acids.

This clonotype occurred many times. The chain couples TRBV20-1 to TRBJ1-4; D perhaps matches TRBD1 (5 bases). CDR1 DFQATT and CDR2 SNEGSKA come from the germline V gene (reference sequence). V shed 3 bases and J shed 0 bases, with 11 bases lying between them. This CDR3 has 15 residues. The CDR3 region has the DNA TGCAGTGCTAGCGTCGACAGCGCAACTAATGAAAAACTGTTTTTT. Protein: CSASVDSATNEKLFF.

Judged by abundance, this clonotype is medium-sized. CDR3 nucleotides: TGTGCCAGCAGCTCGGCCGCTAGCCCGACCGGGGAGCTGTTTTTT. The encoded protein is CASSSAASPTGELFF. The rearrangement links TRBV5-4 to TRBJ2-2; possible D gene TRBD2, 5 bases. CDR1 and CDR2 from the germline V gene are SGHNT and YYREEE (reference sequence). The CDR3 length is 15 residues. Trimming took off 3 bases at V and 5 bases at J, with 14 bases between the two ends.